This T cell receptor (beta chain) was sequenced for a study of blood T cell repertoires in COVID-19. Study as a whole: The samples span acute and convalescent COVID-19 from the United States, Italy and Spain. Nucleic acid was either cDNA or gDNA, and it came from T cells, B-cell-depleted T cells, or PBMCs.

Original data processing: Estimation of nucleated cell counts was performed using reference gene primer amplification. The method was immunoSEQ multiplex PCR; TCRdb's version includes in-frame clones alone and lacks a portion of them. For V, J and clone size, that table is used; D and trimming come from the DNA. The sample holds around 160,000 clones, roughly 86% seen once. There are 15 residues in the CDR3. With V trimmed by 0 bases and J by 4 bases, 2 bases remained unmatched. Germline V gives CDR1 SGHVS, CDR2 FNYEAQ. This chain uses TRBV7-6 with TRBJ2-3; 9 nucleotides line up with TRBD2. The sequenced material came from peripheral blood. This TCR derives from a man in his late teens or twenties with acute or convalescent COVID-19. The CDR3 spells CASSLASGGSDTQYF. The DNA for the CDR3 is TGTGCCAGCAGCTTAGCTAGCGGGGGCTCAGATACGCAGTATTTT.